This T cell receptor beta chain comes out of a study of blood T cell repertoires in COVID-19. Across the whole study: PBMCs, B-cell-depleted T cells, or T cells provided the cDNA or gDNA that made up the material.

Germline CDR1 is SGHDT and CDR2 is YYEEEE. The V and J ends lost 5 bases and 1 base respectively, with 8 bases between them. The CDR3 sequence is 13 residues long. The table came from immunoSEQ multiplex PCR; TCRdb's copy has only in-frame clones and leaves some out. The profile shows approximately 90,000 clones, 60% to 85% of them singletons. The J gene is TRBJ2-3, the V gene TRBV5-6; tentatively, D is TRBD1 (6 bases). The sample was peripheral blood. This sequence was found in a human donor in a cohort sampled during active COVID-19. The CDR3 spells CASRGGRTDTQYF. The CDR3 DNA reads as TGTGCCAGCAGAGGGGGACGCACAGATACGCAGTATTTT.